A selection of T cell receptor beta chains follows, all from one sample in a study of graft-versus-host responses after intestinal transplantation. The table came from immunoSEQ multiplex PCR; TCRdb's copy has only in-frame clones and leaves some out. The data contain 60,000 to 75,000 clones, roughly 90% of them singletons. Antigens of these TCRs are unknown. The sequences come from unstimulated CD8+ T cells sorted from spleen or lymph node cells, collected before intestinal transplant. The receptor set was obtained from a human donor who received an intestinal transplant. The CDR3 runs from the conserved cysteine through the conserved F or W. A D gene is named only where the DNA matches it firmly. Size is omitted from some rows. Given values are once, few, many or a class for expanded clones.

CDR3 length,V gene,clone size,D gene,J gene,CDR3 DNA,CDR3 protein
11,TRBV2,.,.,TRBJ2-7,TGTGCCAGCGACAGTTCCTACGAGCAGTACTTC,CASDSSYEQYF
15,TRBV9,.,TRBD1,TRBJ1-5,TGTGCCAGCAGCGTAGATGACAGGGCCAATCAGCCCCAGCATTTT,CASSVDDRANQPQHF
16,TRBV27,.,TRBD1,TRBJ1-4,TGTGCCAGCAGAGGGCAGGGGGTTGCAACTAATGAAAAACTGTTTTTT,CASRGQGVATNEKLFF
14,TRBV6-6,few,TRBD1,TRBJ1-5,TGTGCCAGCAGTAGGACAGGTGAGGGTCAGCCCCAGCATTTT,CASSRTGEGQPQHF
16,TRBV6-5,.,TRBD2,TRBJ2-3,TGTGCCAGCAGTTCGTCGAGCGGGAGTGGGGCAGATACGCAGTATTTT,CASSSSSGSGADTQYF
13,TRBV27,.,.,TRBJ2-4,TGTGCCAGCAGTCTCTCGGTCCGAAACATTCAGTACTTC,CASSLSVRNIQYF
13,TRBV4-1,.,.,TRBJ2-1,TGCGCCAGCAGCCAAGAGCGTCACAATGAGCAGTTCTTC,CASSQERHNEQFF
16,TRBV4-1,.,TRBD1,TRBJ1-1,TGCGCCAGCAGCCAATACCCGACAGGGGAGAACACTGAAGCTTTCTTT,CASSQYPTGENTEAFF
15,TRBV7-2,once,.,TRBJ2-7,TGTGCCAGCAGCCAGGCCCGCGAGGGCTCCTACGAGCAGTACTTC,CASSQAREGSYEQYF
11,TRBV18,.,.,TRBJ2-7,TGTGCCAGCTCCCGGGGATACGAGCAGTACTTC,CASSRGYEQYF
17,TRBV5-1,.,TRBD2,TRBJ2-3,TGCGCCAGCAGCCGGCTAGCGGGGGTCCTCCTCACAGATACGCAGTATTTT,CASSRLAGVLLTDTQYF
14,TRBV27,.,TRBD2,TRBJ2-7,TGTGCCAGCAGTTTACAGCGGGGGGGGTACGAGCAGTACTTC,CASSLQRGGYEQYF
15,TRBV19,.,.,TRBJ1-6,TGTGCCAGTAGTCTAAGACTCAGCAGAGATTCACCCCTCCACTTT,CASSLRLSRDSPLHF
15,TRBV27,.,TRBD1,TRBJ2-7,TGTGCCAGCAGTTACAGGGCAGGGGGCTCCTACGAGCAGTACTTC,CASSYRAGGSYEQYF
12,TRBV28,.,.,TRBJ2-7,TGTGCCAGCGGTAGAGAAGAGTACGAGCAGTACTTC,CASGREEYEQYF
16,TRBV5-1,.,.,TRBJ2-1,TGCGCCAGCAGCTTGGAGTCTAGTCGGTCCTACAATGAGCAGTTCTTC,CASSLESSRSYNEQFF
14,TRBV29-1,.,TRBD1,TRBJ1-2,TGCAGCGTTGAAACAGGAGAGGGGGCGTTTGGCTACACCTTC,CSVETGEGAFGYTF
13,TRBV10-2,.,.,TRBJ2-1,TGCGCCAGCAGTAGGTACCTACAGCATGAGCAGTTCTTC,CASSRYLQHEQFF
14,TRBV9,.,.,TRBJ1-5,TGTGCCAGCAGCCCCTTTGGGTCGGGTCAGCCCCAGCATTTT,CASSPFGSGQPQHF
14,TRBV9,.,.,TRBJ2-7,TGTGCCAGCAGCGTAACGGGGTCCTCCTACGAGCAGTACTTC,CASSVTGSSYEQYF
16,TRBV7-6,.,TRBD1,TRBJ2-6,TGTGCCAGCTGGAGGACAGGGGGCGGTGGGGCCAACGTCCTGACTTTC,CASWRTGGGGANVLTF
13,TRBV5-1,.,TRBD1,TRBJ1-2,TGCGCCAGCAGCGCGACAGGGTGGTATGGCTACACCTTC,CASSATGWYGYTF
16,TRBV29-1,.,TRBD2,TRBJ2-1,TGCAGCGTTGAGGTACCACTTGGACTAGCCCCCCACGAGCAGTTCTTC,CSVEVPLGLAPHEQFF
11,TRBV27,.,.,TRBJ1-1,TGTGCCAGCGGGGCAAACACTGAAGCTTTCTTT,CASGANTEAFF
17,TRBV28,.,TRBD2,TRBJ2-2,TGTGCCAGCAGCCTACGGGTGAGGCTAGCGGGCACCGGGGAGCTGTTTTTT,CASSLRVRLAGTGELFF
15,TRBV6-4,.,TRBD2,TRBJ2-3,TGTACCACCTCACTAGCGGGAGCGGGCACAGATACGCAGTATTTT,CTTSLAGAGTDTQYF
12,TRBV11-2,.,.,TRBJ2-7,TGTGCCAGCAGTTACCTGGAGTACGAGCAGTACTTC,CASSYLEYEQYF
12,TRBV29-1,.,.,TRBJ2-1,TGCAGCGTTGTAGACAGGATCAATGAGCAGTTCTTC,CSVVDRINEQFF